Listed below are T cell receptor beta chains from one sample, sequenced in a study of molecular identifiers for immune sequencing clone quantification. TCRdb processed the PCR reads anew with MiXCR; each CDR3 protein has one entry. The table records about 640,000 distinct CDR3 sequences, roughly 21% of them present only once. Specimen: naive CD8+ T cells from blood, with Jurkat cell RNA spiked in. The receptors derive from a human donor in good health. Some libraries in this study had Jurkat cell RNA spiked in. Each CDR3 is given with its conserved first and last residue. The listing skips clone size in some rows; elsewhere it reads once, few, many or a size class.

CASSSTGNEAFF,TRBV27,many,TRBJ1-1
CASSYGTTYNEQFF,TRBV6-2/TRBV6-3,many,TRBJ2-1
CASSYPGDQVGELFF,TRBV6-6,few,TRBJ2-2
CASSLSLTLGLSF,TRBV27,-,TRBJ1-2
CASGTGDSSYNEQFF,TRBV7-9,many,TRBJ2-1
CASSSTTSGIVEDTQYF,TRBV11-1,many,TRBJ2-3
CSVAGGREQFF,TRBV29-1,many,TRBJ2-1
CASSATGGADETQYF,TRBV28,-,TRBJ2-5
CASRRGDSNQPQHF,TRBV7-2,many,TRBJ1-5
CASSLTRASGGGSDTQYF,TRBV7-7,once,TRBJ2-3
CASSSYYGNQPQHF,TRBV28,few,TRBJ1-5
CSARDPGLDYEQYF,TRBV20-1,many,TRBJ2-7
CASSRYTGNTEAFF,TRBV7-2,many,TRBJ1-1
CASSEGTSGGNEQFF,TRBV27,many,TRBJ2-1